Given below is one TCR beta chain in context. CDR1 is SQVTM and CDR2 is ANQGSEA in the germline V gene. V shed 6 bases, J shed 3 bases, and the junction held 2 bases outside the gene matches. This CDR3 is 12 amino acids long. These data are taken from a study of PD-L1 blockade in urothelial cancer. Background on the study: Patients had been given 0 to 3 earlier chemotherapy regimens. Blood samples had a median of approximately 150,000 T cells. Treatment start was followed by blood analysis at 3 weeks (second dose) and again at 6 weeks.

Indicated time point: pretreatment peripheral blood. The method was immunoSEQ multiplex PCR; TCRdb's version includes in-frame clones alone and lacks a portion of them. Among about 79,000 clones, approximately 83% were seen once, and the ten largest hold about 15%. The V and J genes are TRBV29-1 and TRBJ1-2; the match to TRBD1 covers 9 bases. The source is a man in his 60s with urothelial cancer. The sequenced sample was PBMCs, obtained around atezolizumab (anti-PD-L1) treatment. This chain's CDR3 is CSVGQGDYGYTF. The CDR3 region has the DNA TGCAGCGTGGGACAGGGCGACTATGGCTACACCTTC.